The 16 T cell receptor beta chains given below trace back to one sample, sequenced in a study of beta chain features in type 1 diabetes. Expressed TCRB transcripts were sequenced after all isolated RNA was converted to cDNA. The assay was immunoSEQ multiplex PCR, and TCRdb's table has in-frame clones only and misses some. This repertoire shows hundreds of thousands of clones, about 16% found once; its top ten account for about 0.097%. Sequencing input: naive CD4+ T cells from blood. The origin of the receptors is a man between 18 and 29 years old in good health.

The sample holds a few counts of this clone. The gene calls are TRBV18 and TRBJ1-4; 8 nucleotides align to TRBD1. V gave up 0 bases and J gave up 6 bases; unmatched junction bases: 0. The germline V gene has CDR1 KGHSH and CDR2 LQKENI. The CDR3 is 14 residues long. The CDR3 reads CASSPPTGDEKLFF. The CDR3, as DNA: TGTGCCAGCTCACCACCGACAGGGGATGAAAAACTGTTTTTT.

The rearrangement joins TRBV6-1 to TRBJ2-3; tentative D call: TRBD1 (6 bases). The CDR3 length is 14 residues. Between the trimmed V and J ends, which lost 7 bases and 0 bases, there was a span of 11 bases. Looked up from germline, CDR1 is MNHNS and CDR2 is SASEGT. CDR3 sequence reads: CASIQDSSTDTQYF. CDR3 in DNA: TGTGCCAGCATCCAGGACAGCAGCACAGATACGCAGTATTTT.

This chain uses TRBV14 with TRBJ2-7; D gene ambiguous. The ends were cut back, 4 bases at V and 5 bases at J, with 9 bases in the middle. This CDR3 is 12 amino acids long. CDR1 and CDR2 from the germline V gene are SGHDN and FVKESK. In DNA, the CDR3 is TGTGCCAGCAGCCCTTCCGTCCACGAGCAGTACTTC. It translates to CASSPSVHEQYF.

J is TRBJ2-5 and V is TRBV9; 9 nucleotides match TRBD2. Germline V gene data show CDR1 as SGDLS and CDR2 as YYNGEE. The ends lost 3 bases at V and 3 bases at J; junction bases unmatched: 9. CDR3 size: 16 residues. The CDR3 nucleotides are TGTGCCAGCAGCGGACGAGCGGGGGGACCTGAAGAGACCCAGTACTTC. Its translation is CASSGRAGGPEETQYF.

This clone turned up a few times. This chain connects TRBV14 to TRBJ1-4; D is undetermined. The CDR3 sequence is 16 residues long. Germline-derived CDR1 and CDR2 are SGHDN and FVKESK. Trimming cost V 1 base and J 7 bases, with 16 bases left between them. CDR3 amino acids: CASSQVRVVIPEKLFF. For the CDR3, the DNA is TGTGCCAGCAGCCAAGTAAGGGTGGTTATTCCTGAAAAACTGTTTTTT.

This clone appeared a few times. The chain is built from TRBV18 and TRBJ1-2; maybe TRBD1 (6 bases). Germline V CDR1 and CDR2: KGHSH, LQKENI. The CDR3 is 16 residues long. Trimming pared 5 bases from V and 4 bases from J, leaving 20 bases between. Written as DNA, the CDR3 is TGTGCCAGCTCATCGGAACAGGGTGGATTAAGCTATGGCTACACCTTC. Translated, it gives CASSSEQGGLSYGYTF. The entire variable domain, with the rest obtained from reference TRBV18 and TRBJ1-2, is as follows: NAGVMQNPRHLVRRRGQEARLRCSPMKGHSHVYWYRQLPEEGLKFMVYLQKENIIDESGMPKERFSAEFPKEGPSILRIQQVVRGDSAAYFCASSSEQGGLSYGYTFGSGTRLTVV.

This clone was counted between two and nine times. The gene calls are TRBV5-1 and TRBJ1-5; maybe TRBD1 (5 bases). Germline CDR1 reads SGHRS; CDR2 reads YFSETQ. Trimming cost V 1 base and J 6 bases, with 8 bases left between them. The CDR3 extends over 13 amino acids. The CDR3 spells CASSLWGTQPQHF. CDR3 bases: TGCGCCAGCAGCTTGTGGGGGACTCAGCCCCAGCATTTT.

This clone was recorded a few times. The CDR3 here is CASSQGLAGDPYEQYF. The CDR3 DNA is TGTGCCAGCAGCCAAGGACTAGCGGGAGACCCTTACGAGCAGTACTTC. The gene calls are TRBV14 and TRBJ2-7; 12 bases are shared with TRBD2. The germline CDR1 and CDR2 sequences are SGHDN and FVKESK. The CDR3 extends over 16 amino acids. With V trimmed by 1 base and J by 4 bases, 5 bases remained unmatched.

The rearrangement joins TRBV7-6 to TRBJ2-7, with a possible D match to TRBD2 (7 bases). Germline CDR1 SGHVS, CDR2 FNYEAQ. The CDR3 has 15 residues. V lost 0 bases to trimming and J lost 6 bases, with 15 bases between them. The CDR3 DNA sequence: TGTGCCAGCAGCTTAGCTTCGGGGGGCAGGGGCGAGCAGTACTTC. Residues: CASSLASGGRGEQYF.

The chain recombines TRBV30 with TRBJ1-6, with TRBD1 identical over 8 bases. After removal of 3 bases from V and 7 bases from J, the junction contained 8 bases not matched to a gene. The germline V gene has CDR1 GTSNPN and CDR2 SVGIG (reference sequence). This CDR3 has 15 residues. The chain's CDR3 is CAWRLGQGWNSPLHF. In nucleotides, the CDR3 is TGTGCCTGGAGACTTGGACAGGGCTGGAATTCACCCCTCCACTTT.

The chain combines TRBV27 with TRBJ1-1; 7 positions agree with TRBD1. Per the germline V gene, CDR1 is MNHEY and CDR2 is SMNVEV (reference sequence). The CDR3 totals 17 residues. V lost 5 bases, J lost 0 bases, and 12 bases stayed unmatched. The CDR3 DNA reads TGTGCCAGCAGTAAAGACAGGGCTCCTCTAATGAACACTGAAGCTTTCTTT. Amino acid sequence: CASSKDRAPLMNTEAFF.

This clone was detected a few times. This chain links TRBV20-1 with TRBJ1-5; tentatively, D is TRBD1 (6 bases). Germline lookup yields CDR1 DFQATT and CDR2 SNEGSKA (reference sequence). With 7 bases removed from V and 5 bases from J, the gap between germline ends came to 9 bases. The CDR3 spans 11 residues. The CDR3 coding sequence is TGCAGTGTGGGGGGGCATCAGCCCCAGCATTTT. Translated: CSVGGHQPQHF.

The chain joins TRBV20-1 to TRBJ2-7; a weak D match, TRBD2 (6 bases). CDR1 and CDR2 from the germline V gene are DFQATT and SNEGSKA (reference sequence). The CDR3 contains 11 residues. V gave up 3 bases and J gave up 7 bases, with 10 bases separating them. As DNA, the CDR3 is TGCAGTGCTAGGCTAGCGCGGGAGCAGTACTTC. Its protein is CSARLAREQYF.

In regard to this clone: The junction does not match germline at one end; this may be a read error. CDR3 sequence: CASSVTGTSNQPQHF. The CDR3 nucleotides read TGTGCCAGCAGCGTAACCGGGACTAGCAATCAGCCCCAGCATTTT. The chain is built from TRBV7-3 and TRBJ1-5, with D possibly TRBD1 on 5 matching bases. The CDR3 length is 15 residues. CDR1 is SGHTA and CDR2 is FQGTGA in the germline V gene.

This clone has just a few counts. The CDR3 DNA reads as TGTGCCAGCAGCGGATACCGCCTTACAGGGGTAGGAAGCTATGGCTACACCTTC. The encoded protein is CASSGYRLTGVGSYGYTF. V gene TRBV9 combines with J gene TRBJ1-2, with 7 bases identical to TRBD1. Germline CDR1 reads SGDLS; CDR2 reads YYNGEE. V lost 3 bases and J lost 4; bases outside the gene matches: 18. The CDR3 spans 18 residues.

The V and J genes are TRBV10-3 and TRBJ2-7; possible D gene TRBD1, 6 bases. The V end lost 6 bases, the J end lost 3 bases, and 12 bases lay between the germline ends. The CDR3 covers 13 residues. From germline, CDR1 is ENHRY and CDR2 SYGVKD. The DNA of the CDR3 is TGTGCCATCAGCATAACAGGGAGCTACGAGCAGTACTTC. It codes for CAISITGSYEQYF.